This paragraph covers one T cell receptor (beta chain) sequence. With 4 bases removed from V and 0 bases from J, the gap between germline ends came to 13 bases. The germline gives CDR1 SGHNT, CDR2 YYREEE (reference sequence). The CDR3 totals 16 residues. Per the study methods: Estimation of nucleated cell counts was performed using reference gene primer amplification. Measured with immunoSEQ multiplex PCR; TCRdb has only the in-frame clones, and not every one. The V and J calls and clone size come from that table; D and trimming were worked out from the DNA. The sample holds under 300,000 clones, approximately 91% seen once. The entry originates in a study of blood T cell repertoires in COVID-19. Overall study context: COVID-19 samples from acute and convalescent phases originated in the United States, Italy and Spain. T cells, B-cell-depleted T cells, or PBMCs supplied cDNA or gDNA.

This clonotype was obtained from a woman between 35 and 50 years old who had recovered from COVID-19. The source material was peripheral blood. The rearrangement links TRBV5-4 to TRBJ2-2, with D perhaps matching TRBD2 (6 bases). CDR3 amino acids: CASSPRAGTNTGELFF. The CDR3 DNA reads as TGTGCCAGCAGCCCCCGGGCGGGGACGAACACCGGGGAGCTGTTTTTT. The entire variable domain, with the rest obtained from reference TRBV5-4 and TRBJ2-2, is as follows: ETGVTQSPTHLIKTRGQQVTLRCSSQSGHNTVSWYQQALGQGPQFIFQYYREEENGRGNFPPRFSGLQFPNYSSELNVNALELDDSALYLCASSPRAGTNTGELFFGEGSRLTVL.